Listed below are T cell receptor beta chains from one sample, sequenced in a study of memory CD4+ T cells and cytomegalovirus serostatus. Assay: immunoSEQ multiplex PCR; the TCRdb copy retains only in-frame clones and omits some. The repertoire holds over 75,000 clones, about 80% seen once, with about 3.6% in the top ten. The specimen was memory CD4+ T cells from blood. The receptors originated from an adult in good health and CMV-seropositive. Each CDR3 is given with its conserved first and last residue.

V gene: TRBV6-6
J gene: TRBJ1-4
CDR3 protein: CASMGGGAVEKLFF

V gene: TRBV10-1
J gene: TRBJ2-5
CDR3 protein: CASSENGQETQYF

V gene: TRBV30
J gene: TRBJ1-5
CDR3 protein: CAWSGTNQPQHF

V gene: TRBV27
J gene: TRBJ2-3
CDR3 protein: CASSLALATDTQYF

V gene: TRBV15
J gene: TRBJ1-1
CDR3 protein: CATSRAGSTEAFF

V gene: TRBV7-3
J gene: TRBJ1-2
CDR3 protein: CASSLGGTANYGYTF

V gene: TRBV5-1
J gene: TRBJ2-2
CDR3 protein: CASSKGLAVTGELFF

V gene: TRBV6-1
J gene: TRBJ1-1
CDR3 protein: CASNQVWKAEAFF

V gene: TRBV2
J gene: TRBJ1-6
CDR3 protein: CASSEGQAPLHF

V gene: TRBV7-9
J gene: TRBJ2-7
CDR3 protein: CASTTFGGEQYF

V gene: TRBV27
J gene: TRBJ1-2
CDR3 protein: CASSARDRGNYGYTF

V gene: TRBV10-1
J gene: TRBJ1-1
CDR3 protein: CASNPDRDFTEAFF

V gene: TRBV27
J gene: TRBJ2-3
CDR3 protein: CASSPRPLGTDTQYF

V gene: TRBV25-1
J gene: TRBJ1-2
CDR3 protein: CASSENRYGYTF

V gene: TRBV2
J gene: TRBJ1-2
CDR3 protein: CASSVGVNYGYTF

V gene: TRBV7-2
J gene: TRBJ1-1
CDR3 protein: CASSLEQDTEAFF

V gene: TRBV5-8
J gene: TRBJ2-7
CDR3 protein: CASSLVSIGEQYF

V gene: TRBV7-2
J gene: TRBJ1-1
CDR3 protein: CASSLWGLGTEAFF

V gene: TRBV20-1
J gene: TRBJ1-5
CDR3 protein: CSAGEPQHF

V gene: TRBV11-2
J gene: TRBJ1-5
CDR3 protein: CASSIGENQPQHF

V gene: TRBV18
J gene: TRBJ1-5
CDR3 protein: CASSDTGTGSGQPQHF

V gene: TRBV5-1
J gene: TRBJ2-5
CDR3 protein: CASSLAGTGEETQYF

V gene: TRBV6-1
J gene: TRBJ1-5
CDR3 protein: CASSEFAGGFNQPQHF

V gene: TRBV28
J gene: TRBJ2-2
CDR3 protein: CASRISGRANTGELFF

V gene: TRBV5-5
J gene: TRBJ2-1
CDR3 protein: CASSPQNNEQFF

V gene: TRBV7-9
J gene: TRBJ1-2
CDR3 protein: CASSFSRLPYGYTF

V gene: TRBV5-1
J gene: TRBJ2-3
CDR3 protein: CASMISAGASTDTQYF

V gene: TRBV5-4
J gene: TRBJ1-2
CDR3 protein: CASSLVTDPNYGYTF

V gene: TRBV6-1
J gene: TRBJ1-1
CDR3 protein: CASSTTLNTEAFF

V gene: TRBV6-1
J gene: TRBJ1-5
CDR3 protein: CASSGGPSNQPQHF

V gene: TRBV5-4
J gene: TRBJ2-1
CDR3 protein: CASSLGDSYNEQFF

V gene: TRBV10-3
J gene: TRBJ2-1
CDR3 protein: CAISVDRYNEQFF

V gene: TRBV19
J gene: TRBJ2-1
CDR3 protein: CASSRPGANEQFF

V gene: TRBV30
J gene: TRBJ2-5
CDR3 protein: CAWSPRGETQYF

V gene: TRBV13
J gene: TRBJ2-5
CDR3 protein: CASSPRIQETQYF

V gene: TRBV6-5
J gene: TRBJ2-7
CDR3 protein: CASSLDSTYEQYF

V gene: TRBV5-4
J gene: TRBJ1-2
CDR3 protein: CASATPGATPKENGYTF

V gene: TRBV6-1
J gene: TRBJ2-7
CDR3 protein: CASSKNLAGADEQYF

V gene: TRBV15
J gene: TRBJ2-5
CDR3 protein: CATSRDVEETQYF

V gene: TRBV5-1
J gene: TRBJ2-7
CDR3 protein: CASSLAMESSTTYEQYF

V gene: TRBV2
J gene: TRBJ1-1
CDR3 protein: CASTLGRDNTEAFF

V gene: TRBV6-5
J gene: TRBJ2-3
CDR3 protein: CASGGGATDTQYF

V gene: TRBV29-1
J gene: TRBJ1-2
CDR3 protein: CSVLGQAIYGYTF

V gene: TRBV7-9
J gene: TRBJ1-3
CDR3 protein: CASSLASRTAGNTIYF

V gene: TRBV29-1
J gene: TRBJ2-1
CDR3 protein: CSVSSGKYNEQFF

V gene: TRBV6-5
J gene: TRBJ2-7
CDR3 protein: CASSYGTGTYEYEQYF

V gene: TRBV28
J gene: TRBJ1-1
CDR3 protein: CASHATDTEAFF

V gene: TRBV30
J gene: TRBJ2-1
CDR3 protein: CAWSVRTVNNEQFF

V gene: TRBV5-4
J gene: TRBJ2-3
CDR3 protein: CASSSTGDTDTQYF

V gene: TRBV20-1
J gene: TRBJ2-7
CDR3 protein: CSPTRREQYF

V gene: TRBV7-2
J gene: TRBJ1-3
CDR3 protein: CASSEISGNTIYF

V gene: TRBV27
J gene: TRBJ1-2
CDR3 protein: CASSETILRNYGYTF